This is a list of T cell receptor beta chains from one sample in a study of T cell repertoires in cytomegalovirus infection. No antigen is known for these receptors. TCRdb ran MiXCR on the reads and lists one entry per CDR3 protein. Here the sample spans over 100,000 distinct CDR3 sequences, under 30% being singletons. The input for sequencing was CD8+ T cells from cultured PBMCs, taken from culture after CMV antigen stimulation. These receptors came from a human donor in good health (CMV status not recorded). Some clones in this sample may be carry-over from other donors' samples. The CDR3 runs from the conserved cysteine through the conserved F or W. The D gene is left open where the match is weak. Clone size appears in some rows only: once, few, many, or a class for an expanded clone.

V gene: TRBV15
clone size: .
D gene: TRBD2
J gene: TRBJ2-1
CDR3 DNA: TGTGCCACCAGCAGGGAGCGGGGGGTCTCCTACAATGAGCAGTTCTTC
CDR3 protein: CATSRERGVSYNEQFF

V gene: TRBV12-3/TRBV12-4
clone size: .
D gene: .
J gene: TRBJ1-1
CDR3 DNA: TGTGCCAGCAGTGGGACACCGGAGGACACTGAAGCTTTCTTT
CDR3 protein: CASSGTPEDTEAFF

V gene: TRBV19
clone size: many
D gene: TRBD2
J gene: TRBJ2-1
CDR3 DNA: TGTGCCAGCCAACTAGCGGGGGGCTACAATGAGCAGTTCTTC
CDR3 protein: CASQLAGGYNEQFF

V gene: TRBV6-1
clone size: .
D gene: .
J gene: TRBJ1-1
CDR3 DNA: TGTGCCAGCAGTAAGCAGGGAAGGGTCACTGAAGCTTTCTTT
CDR3 protein: CASSKQGRVTEAFF

V gene: TRBV7-2
clone size: .
D gene: .
J gene: TRBJ1-1
CDR3 DNA: TGTGCCAGCAGTTTACAGGGTTTGGACACTGAAGCTTTCTTT
CDR3 protein: CASSLQGLDTEAFF

V gene: TRBV7-6
clone size: many
D gene: .
J gene: TRBJ1-1
CDR3 DNA: TGTGCCAGCGGTTGGGGCCCGAACGCTGAAGCTTTCTTT
CDR3 protein: CASGWGPNAEAFF

V gene: TRBV7-4
clone size: .
D gene: .
J gene: TRBJ2-4
CDR3 DNA: TGTGCCAGCAGCTTAGACCGTTCAGGAGCCAAAAACATTCAGTACTTC
CDR3 protein: CASSLDRSGAKNIQYF

V gene: TRBV10-3
clone size: few
D gene: TRBD2
J gene: TRBJ2-7
CDR3 DNA: TGTGCCATCAGTAGCGGGGGTTACGAGCAGTACTTC
CDR3 protein: CAISSGGYEQYF

V gene: TRBV29-1
clone size: .
D gene: TRBD1
J gene: TRBJ2-7
CDR3 DNA: TGCAGCGTCGGGACAGGGAACCCCGAGCAGTACTTC
CDR3 protein: CSVGTGNPEQYF

V gene: TRBV12-3/TRBV12-4
clone size: few
D gene: .
J gene: TRBJ1-5
CDR3 DNA: TGTGCCAGCAGTCCCGGGACCGCTCCAGGGTATCAGCCCCAGCATTTT
CDR3 protein: CASSPGTAPGYQPQHF

V gene: TRBV14
clone size: .
D gene: .
J gene: TRBJ2-2
CDR3 DNA: TGTGCCAGCAGCCAAGAAGTTCCGTGGGGAGCGAGGAACACCGGGGAGCTGTTTTTT
CDR3 protein: CASSQEVPWGARNTGELFF

V gene: TRBV4-1
clone size: few
D gene: TRBD2
J gene: TRBJ2-7
CDR3 DNA: TGCGCCAGCAGCAAGGGACTAGAGGTCCCCTACGAGCAGTACTTC
CDR3 protein: CASSKGLEVPYEQYF

V gene: TRBV7-6
clone size: .
D gene: .
J gene: TRBJ1-1
CDR3 DNA: TGTGCCAGCAGCTTAGCGGCAGGGCAAACCATGAACACTGAAGCTTTCTTT
CDR3 protein: CASSLAAGQTMNTEAFF

V gene: TRBV24-1
clone size: few
D gene: .
J gene: TRBJ2-1
CDR3 DNA: TGTGCCACCAGTGGGGCAGGGTGGGGCAATGAGCAGTTCTTC
CDR3 protein: CATSGAGWGNEQFF

V gene: TRBV28
clone size: .
D gene: TRBD2
J gene: TRBJ2-3
CDR3 DNA: TGTGCCAGCAGTTTTGTTAGCGGGGGTGCAGATACGCAGTATTTT
CDR3 protein: CASSFVSGGADTQYF

V gene: TRBV12-3/TRBV12-4
clone size: .
D gene: .
J gene: TRBJ1-1
CDR3 DNA: TGTGCCAGCAGTTTTGGGATTCTGAACACTGAAGCTTTCTTT
CDR3 protein: CASSFGILNTEAFF

V gene: TRBV2
clone size: few
D gene: TRBD1
J gene: TRBJ1-1
CDR3 DNA: TGTGCCAGCAGTGATAGCGAAAACTACCGGACAGGGCAAGGGACCACTGAAGCTTTCTTT
CDR3 protein: CASSDSENYRTGQGTTEAFF

V gene: TRBV6-1
clone size: many
D gene: .
J gene: TRBJ2-1
CDR3 DNA: TGTGCCAGCAGAACCATAGACAGCTCCTACAATGAGCAGTTCTTC
CDR3 protein: CASRTIDSSYNEQFF

V gene: TRBV5-1
clone size: .
D gene: .
J gene: TRBJ2-7
CDR3 DNA: TGCGCCAGCAGCTTGGCTACAGGGTCCTACGAGCAGTACTTC
CDR3 protein: CASSLATGSYEQYF

V gene: TRBV27
clone size: .
D gene: .
J gene: TRBJ2-1
CDR3 DNA: TGTGCCAGCAGTATAAGGGGGGGAAACCTCAATGGGCAGTTCTTC
CDR3 protein: CASSIRGGNLNGQFF

V gene: TRBV7-9
clone size: many
D gene: .
J gene: TRBJ2-7
CDR3 DNA: TGTGCCAGCAGCTTAGAAGGGGGTTTTACCTACGAGCAGTACTTC
CDR3 protein: CASSLEGGFTYEQYF

V gene: TRBV28
clone size: .
D gene: TRBD1
J gene: TRBJ1-1
CDR3 DNA: TGTGCCAGCAGTCCATACCAGGGGGCGATGAACACTGAAGCTTTCTTT
CDR3 protein: CASSPYQGAMNTEAFF

V gene: TRBV7-9
clone size: .
D gene: .
J gene: TRBJ1-4
CDR3 DNA: TGTGCCAGCAGCTTAGTTGGCTCGGATGAAAAACTGTTTTTT
CDR3 protein: CASSLVGSDEKLFF

V gene: TRBV4-1
clone size: few
D gene: .
J gene: TRBJ1-2
CDR3 DNA: TGCGCCAGCAGCCAAGACGAGCAAAACTATGGCTACACCTTC
CDR3 protein: CASSQDEQNYGYTF

V gene: TRBV7-2
clone size: .
D gene: .
J gene: TRBJ2-1
CDR3 DNA: TGTGCCTCAGGGGTTAGCACCTACAATGAGCAGTTCTTC
CDR3 protein: CASGVSTYNEQFF

V gene: TRBV2
clone size: .
D gene: TRBD2
J gene: TRBJ2-4
CDR3 DNA: TGTGCCAGCAGTGAAAGACTAGCTGTTTCGGCGAACATTCAGTACTTC
CDR3 protein: CASSERLAVSANIQYF

V gene: TRBV20-1
clone size: .
D gene: TRBD1
J gene: TRBJ1-5
CDR3 DNA: TGCAGTAGCACAGGGGATAGCAATCAGCCCCAGCATTTT
CDR3 protein: CSSTGDSNQPQHF

V gene: TRBV7-2
clone size: .
D gene: .
J gene: TRBJ2-3
CDR3 DNA: TGTGCCAGCAGCTTAGTAGGGGGGACCGCAGATACGCAGTATTTT
CDR3 protein: CASSLVGGTADTQYF